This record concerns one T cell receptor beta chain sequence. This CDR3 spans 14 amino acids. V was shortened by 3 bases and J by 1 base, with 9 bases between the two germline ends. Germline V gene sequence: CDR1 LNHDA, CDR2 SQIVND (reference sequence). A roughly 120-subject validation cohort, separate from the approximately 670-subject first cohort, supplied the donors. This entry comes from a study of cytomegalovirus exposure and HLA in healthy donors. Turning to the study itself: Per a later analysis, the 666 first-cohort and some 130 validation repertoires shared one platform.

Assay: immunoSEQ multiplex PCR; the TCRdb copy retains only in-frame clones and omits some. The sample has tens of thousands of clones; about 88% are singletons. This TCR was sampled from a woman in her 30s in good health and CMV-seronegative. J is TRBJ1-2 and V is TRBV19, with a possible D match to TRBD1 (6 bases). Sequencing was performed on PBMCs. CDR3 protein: CASSIQGINYGYTF. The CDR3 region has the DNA TGTGCCAGTAGTATCCAGGGGATTAACTATGGCTACACCTTC.